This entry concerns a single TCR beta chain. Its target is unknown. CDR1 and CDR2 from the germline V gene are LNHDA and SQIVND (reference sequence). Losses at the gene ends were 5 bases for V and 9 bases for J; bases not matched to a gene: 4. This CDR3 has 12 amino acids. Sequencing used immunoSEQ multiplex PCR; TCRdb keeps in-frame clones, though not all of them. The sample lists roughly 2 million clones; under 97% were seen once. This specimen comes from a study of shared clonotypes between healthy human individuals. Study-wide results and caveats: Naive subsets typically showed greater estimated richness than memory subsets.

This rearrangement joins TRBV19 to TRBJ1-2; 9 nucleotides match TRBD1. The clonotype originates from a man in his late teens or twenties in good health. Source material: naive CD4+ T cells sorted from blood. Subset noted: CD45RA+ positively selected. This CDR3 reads CASSVTGGSYTF. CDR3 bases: TGTGCCAGTAGTGTGACAGGGGGAAGCTACACCTTC.